This entry lists 25 T cell receptor beta chains sequenced from one sample in a study of T cell repertoires in cytomegalovirus infection. TCRdb called the reads again in MiXCR, with one record for every CDR3 protein. The sample comprises roughly 760,000 distinct CDR3 sequences, less than 40% of which are singletons, and more than 2.5% rests with the top ten. The specimen sequenced was PBMCs. The receptors were sampled from a human donor in good health (CMV status not recorded). Some clones in this sample may be carry-over from other donors' samples.

The chain uses TRBV5-1 and TRBJ1-5; D not certain. CDR1 and CDR2 from the germline V gene are SGHRS and YFSETQ. V lost 5 bases and J 4 bases, leaving 10 bases between the germline ends. The CDR3 has 13 amino acids. DNA for the CDR3: TGCGCCAGCAGACGGGATCCAAATCAGCCCCAGCATTTT. It encodes CASRRDPNQPQHF.

This clonotype appeared a few times. This rearrangement joins TRBV28 to TRBJ2-3, with 7 bases identical to TRBD1. The germline V gene encodes CDR1 MDHEN and CDR2 SYDVKM. The CDR3 has 18 residues. J gave up 4 bases and V 2 bases, and 15 bases lay outside the gene matches. The CDR3 nucleotides read TGTGCCAGCAGTTTAGGCACAGGGGCCAGGGGAAAGGCAGATACGCAGTATTTT. Translating it yields CASSLGTGARGKADTQYF.

The table lists this clonotype with a few counts. The chain combines TRBV6-8 with TRBJ1-2; D ambiguous. Germline V gene data show CDR1 as MNHGY and CDR2 as SAAAGT. This CDR3 is built from 13 residues. The germline V and J ends were trimmed by 6 bases and 8 bases, with 16 bases remaining between them. CDR3 sequence (DNA): TGTGCCAGCAGGCTGGCGGGGAAGAGGGGCTACACCTTC. It is translated as CASRLAGKRGYTF.

Comment on this clonotype: The junction does not match germline at one end; this may be a read error. The chain is built from TRBV28 and TRBJ1-3; 9 bases agree with TRBD1. The CDR3 contains 15 residues. CDR1 and CDR2 (germline): MDHEN, SYDVKM. The CDR3 DNA reads TGTTCCAGCGGATATCACAGGGGGCCCGGAAACACCATATATTTT. Amino acid sequence: CSSGYHRGPGNTIYF.

This clonotype occurred a few times. The chain employs TRBV4-3 and TRBJ2-1; D remains unclear. Germline values: CDR1 LGHNA, CDR2 YSLEER. The V end was cut by 0 bases, the J end by 8 bases, with 11 bases between. This CDR3 contains 14 residues. CDR3: CASSQDGIVDEQFF. CDR3 nucleotide sequence: TGCGCCAGCAGCCAAGATGGGATAGTAGATGAGCAGTTCTTC.

This rearrangement joins TRBV28 to TRBJ2-5; 16 bases map to TRBD2. V lost 5 bases, J lost 5 bases, and 5 bases stayed unmatched. Germline values: CDR1 MDHEN, CDR2 SYDVKM. The CDR3 runs to 16 residues. The CDR3 nucleotides read TGTGCCAGCAGTGGGACTAGCGGGAGGGCCGGGGAGACCCAGTACTTC. Protein: CASSGTSGRAGETQYF. The variable domain in full, with the rest retrieved from reference TRBV28 and TRBJ2-5, is DVKVTQSSRYLVKRTGEKVFLECVQDMDHENMFWYRQDPGLGLRLIYFSYDVKMKEKGDIPEGYSVSREKKERFSLILESASTNQTSMYLCASSGTSGRAGETQYFGPGTRLLVL.

This rearrangement joins TRBV20-1 to TRBJ2-7, with 9 bases that match TRBD1. CDR3 length: 14 residues. V trimming: 6 bases; J trimming: 0 bases; junction bases outside the gene matches: 6. Germline V gene sequence: CDR1 DFQATT, CDR2 SNEGSKA (reference sequence). The CDR3 here is CSANRGPNSYEQYF. DNA for the CDR3: TGCAGTGCCAACAGGGGGCCTAACTCCTACGAGCAGTACTTC.

Remarks on this clonotype: This CDR3 is missing its conserved last phenylalanine or tryptophan, likely due to a read error. In DNA, the CDR3 is TGTGCCAGCAGTGAAGAAGTAAGGAAATACGAGCAGTACTTA. Translating it yields CASSEEVRKYEQYL. The chain uses TRBV6-1 and TRBJ2-7; D is unclear. The germline gives CDR1 MNHNS, CDR2 SASEGT. The germline V and J ends were trimmed by 1 base and 4 bases, with 11 bases remaining between them. This CDR3 has 14 amino acids.

CDR3 loop: CAISPRGLTYEQYF. In DNA form, the CDR3 reads TGTGCCATCAGTCCCCGGGGCCTTACCTACGAGCAGTACTTC. The chain is built from TRBV10-3 and TRBJ2-7; the D gene could be TRBD1 or TRBD2 (5 bases each). Germline values: CDR1 ENHRY, CDR2 SYGVKD. CDR3 length: 14 residues. Trimming cost V 5 bases and J 2 bases, with 13 bases left between them.

The V and J genes are TRBV27 and TRBJ1-6; TRBD1 might be the D (5 bases). Germline V gene sequence: CDR1 MNHEY, CDR2 SMNVEV (reference sequence). This CDR3 is built from 16 residues. V was cut by 5 bases and J by 0 bases, with 11 bases left in between. The CDR3 coding sequence is TGTGCCAGCAGTGAGGGAACAGGCTCCTATAATTCACCCCTCCACTTT. It encodes CASSEGTGSYNSPLHF.

This clonotype was seen a few times. V is TRBV11-2 and J is TRBJ2-5; D is perhaps TRBD1 (6 bases). The CDR3 sequence is 14 residues long. The V end lost 5 bases, the J end lost 5 bases, and 15 bases lay between the germline ends. Per germline, CDR1 SGHAT and CDR2 FQNNGV. The DNA of the CDR3 is TGTGCCAGCAGCAAGCCAGGGGCGCGGGAGACCCAGTACTTC. Translating it yields CASSKPGARETQYF.

The J gene is TRBJ1-2, the V gene TRBV7-2, with 8 bases identical to TRBD1. Losses at the gene ends were 1 base for V and 3 bases for J; bases not matched to a gene: 10. The CDR3 is 17 amino acids. Germline CDR1 reads SGHTA; CDR2 reads FQGNSA. The CDR3 here is CASSLVAGGGRDYGYTF. The CDR3, as DNA: TGTGCCAGCAGCTTAGTGGCAGGGGGCGGACGGGACTATGGCTACACCTTC.

On this clonotype itself: Given a much more abundant clone one base away, this may be a read error. The V call is TRBV28, the J call TRBJ2-7; D gene ambiguous. The CDR3 extends over 10 amino acids. Germline assignment: CDR1 MDHEN and CDR2 SYDVKM. Trimming removed 4 bases from V and 3 bases from J, with 1 base in between. The CDR3: CASSYYEQYF. In nucleotides, the CDR3 is TGTGCCAGCAGTTACTACGAGCAGTACTTC.

The chain has TRBV15 and TRBJ2-1; 10 nucleotides align to TRBD1. The CDR3 spans 15 residues. CDR1 LNHNV and CDR2 YYDKDF come from the germline V gene (reference sequence). Trimming took 2 bases from V and 9 from J; bases not matched to a gene: 7. CDR3: CATSRSRTGGGEQFF. CDR3 DNA sequence: TGTGCCACCAGCAGATCCCGGACAGGGGGAGGTGAGCAGTTCTTC.

This clonotype was seen many times. The V gene is TRBV7-9, the J gene TRBJ2-7; 11 nucleotides agree with TRBD2. The CDR3 extends over 14 amino acids. The V gene end was trimmed by 5 bases and the J gene end by 7 bases; junction bases not matched to a gene: 7. In germline, CDR1 is SEHNR, CDR2 FQNEAQ (reference sequence). CDR3 amino acids: CASSQTSGTREQYF. As DNA, the CDR3 is TGTGCCAGCAGCCAGACTAGCGGGACGAGGGAGCAGTACTTC.

Concerning this clonotype itself: An end of the junction does not agree with germline; a read error may underlie this. The CDR3: CARSEGFRRDTEAFF. The DNA for the CDR3 is TGCGCCCGCAGCGAAGGTTTTCGGAGGGACACTGAAGCTTTCTTT. The gene calls are TRBV4-1 and TRBJ1-1; no clear D gene. Per the germline V gene, CDR1 is MGHRA and CDR2 is YSYEKL. This CDR3 has 15 amino acids.

Of note for this clonotype: The junction departs from germline at one end; a sequencing error may be responsible. CDR3 nucleotide sequence: TGTGCCAGCGGCTTATTCGGGGGGATACCGTACGAGCAGTACTTC. Its translation is CASGLFGGIPYEQYF. The chain couples TRBV7-6 to TRBJ2-7, with 7 bases identical to TRBD2. The CDR3 extends over 15 amino acids. Germline assignment: CDR1 SGHVS and CDR2 FNYEAQ.

This rearrangement joins TRBV24-1 to TRBJ2-2; 9 bases agree with TRBD1. Germline V lookup: CDR1 KGHDR, CDR2 SFDVKD. V dropped 0 bases and J dropped 4; count of bases not matched to a gene: 8. The CDR3 is 18 residues long. CDR3 protein: CATSDLQTGQGGTGELFF. The DNA of the CDR3 is TGTGCCACCAGTGATTTGCAAACGGGACAGGGTGGCACCGGGGAGCTGTTTTTT.

This clonotype appeared many times. The chain carries TRBV14 and TRBJ1-2; D is undetermined. V dropped 0 bases and J dropped 8 bases, with 13 bases sitting between them. CDR1 and CDR2 (germline): SGHDN, FVKESK. This CDR3 is 14 amino acids long. This chain's CDR3 is CASSQDKWGSGYTF. DNA for the CDR3: TGTGCCAGCAGCCAAGATAAGTGGGGATCGGGCTACACCTTC.

V usage is TRBV6-2 or TRBV6-3 and J usage is TRBJ2-3; maybe TRBD2 (5 bases). The CDR3 is 14 amino acids. Looked up from germline, CDR1 is MNHEY and CDR2 is SVGEGT. V was shortened by 3 bases and J by 0 bases, with 7 bases between the two germline ends. This CDR3 is CASSYERSTDTQYF. The DNA of the CDR3 is TGTGCCAGCAGTTATGAGCGGAGCACAGATACGCAGTATTTT.

This clonotype was picked up many times. This chain uses TRBV7-2 with TRBJ2-2, with D tentatively TRBD1 (6 bases). Between the trimmed V and J ends, which lost 5 bases and 6 bases, there was a span of 13 bases. The germline V gene encodes CDR1 SGHTA and CDR2 FQGNSA. The CDR3 runs to 14 residues. The DNA for the CDR3 is TGTGCCAGCAGCGACAGGATTTGGGCCGGGGAGCTGTTTTTT. Translation gives CASSDRIWAGELFF.

This clonotype was observed a handful of times. The CDR3: CSLKVRGGWETQYF. The CDR3 DNA reads TGCAGCCTCAAGGTCCGGGGGGGCTGGGAGACCCAGTACTTC. The chain employs TRBV29-1 and TRBJ2-5; 8 bases fit TRBD2. The V gene's germline CDR1 is SQVTM and CDR2 ANQGSEA. The CDR3 has 14 residues. With V trimmed by 8 bases and J by 5 bases, 13 bases remained unmatched.

The chain employs TRBV4-1 and TRBJ1-1; D perhaps matches TRBD1 (6 bases). Trimming cost V 4 bases and J 7 bases, with 16 bases left between them. Germline values: CDR1 MGHRA, CDR2 YSYEKL. This CDR3 comprises 14 residues. Written as DNA, the CDR3 is TGCGCCAGCAGCCCGAGCTCAGGGGCCCTTGAAGCTTTCTTT. Its translation: CASSPSSGALEAFF.

The chain combines TRBV12-3 or TRBV12-4 with TRBJ2-7, with 8 bases lining up with TRBD1. V shed 6 bases and J 4 bases; nucleotides not matched to a gene: 14. CDR3 size: 16 residues. CDR3: CASSGAGGTGRYEQYF. The CDR3 DNA is TGTGCCAGCAGCGGGGCGGGTGGGACAGGAAGGTACGAGCAGTACTTC.

A single count supports this clonotype. The chain couples TRBV7-8 to TRBJ1-6, with unresolved D. Germline loops: CDR1 SGHVS, CDR2 FQNEAQ. V was trimmed by 2 bases and J by 8 bases, leaving 13 bases between them. The CDR3 extends over 15 amino acids. CDR3 bases: TGTGCCAGCAGCTTATACTCGGACTGTCATTCACCCCTCCACTTT. Translating it yields CASSLYSDCHSPLHF.